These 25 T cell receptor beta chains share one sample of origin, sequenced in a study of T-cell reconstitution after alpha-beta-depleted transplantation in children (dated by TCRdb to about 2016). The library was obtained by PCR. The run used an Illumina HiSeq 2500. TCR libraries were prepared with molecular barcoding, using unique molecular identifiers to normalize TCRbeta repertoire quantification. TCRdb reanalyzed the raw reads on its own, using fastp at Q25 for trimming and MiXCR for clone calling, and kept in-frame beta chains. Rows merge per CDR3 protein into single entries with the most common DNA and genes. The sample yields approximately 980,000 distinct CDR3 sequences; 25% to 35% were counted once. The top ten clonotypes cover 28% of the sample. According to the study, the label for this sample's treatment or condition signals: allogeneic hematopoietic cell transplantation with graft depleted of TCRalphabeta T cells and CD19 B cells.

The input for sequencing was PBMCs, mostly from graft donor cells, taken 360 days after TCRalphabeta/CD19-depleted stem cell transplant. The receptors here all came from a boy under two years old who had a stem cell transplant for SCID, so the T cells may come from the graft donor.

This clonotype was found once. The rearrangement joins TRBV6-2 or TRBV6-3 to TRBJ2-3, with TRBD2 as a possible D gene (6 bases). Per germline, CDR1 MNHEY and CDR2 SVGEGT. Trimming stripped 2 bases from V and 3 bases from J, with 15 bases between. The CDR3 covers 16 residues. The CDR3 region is CASSYGSKGRTDTQYF. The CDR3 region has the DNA TGTGCCAGCAGTTACGGGAGTAAAGGGAGGACAGATACGCAGTATTTT.

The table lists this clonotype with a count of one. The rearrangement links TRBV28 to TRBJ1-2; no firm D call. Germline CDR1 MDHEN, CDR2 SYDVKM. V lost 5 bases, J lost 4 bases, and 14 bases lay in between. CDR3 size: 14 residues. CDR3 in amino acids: CASSHMPLSYGYTF. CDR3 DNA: TGTGCCAGCAGTCACATGCCCCTGAGCTATGGCTACACCTTC.

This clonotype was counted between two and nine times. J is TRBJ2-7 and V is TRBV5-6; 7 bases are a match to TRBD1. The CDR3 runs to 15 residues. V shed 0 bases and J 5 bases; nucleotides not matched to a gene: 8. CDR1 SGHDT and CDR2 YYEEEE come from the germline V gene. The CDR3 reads CASSLEGGAMNEQYF. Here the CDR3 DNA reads TGTGCCAGCAGCTTGGAAGGGGGCGCGATGAACGAGCAGTACTTC.

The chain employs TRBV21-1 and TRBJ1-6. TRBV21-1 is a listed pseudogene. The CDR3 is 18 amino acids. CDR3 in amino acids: CASSRGQRRCDDNSPLHF. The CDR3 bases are TGTGCCAGCAGCAGGGGACAGCGGAGGTGTGACGATAATTCACCCCTCCACTTT.

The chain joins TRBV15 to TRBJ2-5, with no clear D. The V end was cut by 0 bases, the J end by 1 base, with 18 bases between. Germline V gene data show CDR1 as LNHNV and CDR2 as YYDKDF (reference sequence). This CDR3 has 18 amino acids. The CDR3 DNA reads TGTGCCACCAGCAGAGATGTAGTCGGAAGGTCGGCCCAAGAGACCCAGTACTTC. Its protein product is CATSRDVVGRSAQETQYF.

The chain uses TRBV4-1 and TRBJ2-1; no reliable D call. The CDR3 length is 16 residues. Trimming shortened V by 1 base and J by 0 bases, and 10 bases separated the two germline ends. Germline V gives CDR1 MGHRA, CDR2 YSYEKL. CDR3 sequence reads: CASSQGSVSSYNEQFF. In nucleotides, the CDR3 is TGCGCCAGCAGCCAAGGCTCCGTTAGCTCCTACAATGAGCAGTTCTTC.

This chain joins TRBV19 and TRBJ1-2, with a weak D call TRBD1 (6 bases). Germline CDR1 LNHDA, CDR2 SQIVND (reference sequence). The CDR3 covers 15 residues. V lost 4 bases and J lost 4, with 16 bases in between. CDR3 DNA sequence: TGTGCCAGTAGTACCGGGACACCGAGCACCTATGGCTACACCTTC. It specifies CASSTGTPSTYGYTF.

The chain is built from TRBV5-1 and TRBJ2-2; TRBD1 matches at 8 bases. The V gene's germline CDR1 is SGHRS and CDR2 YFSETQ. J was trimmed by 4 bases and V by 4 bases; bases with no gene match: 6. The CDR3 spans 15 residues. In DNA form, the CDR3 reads TGCGCCAGCAGCAGCGTCGGACAGGGCACCGGGGAGCTGTTTTTT. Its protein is CASSSVGQGTGELFF.

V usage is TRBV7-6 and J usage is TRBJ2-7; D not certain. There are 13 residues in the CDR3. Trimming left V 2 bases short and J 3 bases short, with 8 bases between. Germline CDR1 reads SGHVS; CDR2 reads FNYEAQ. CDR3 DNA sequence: TGTGCCAGCAGCTTAACAACTAACTACGAGCAGTACTTC. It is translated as CASSLTTNYEQYF.

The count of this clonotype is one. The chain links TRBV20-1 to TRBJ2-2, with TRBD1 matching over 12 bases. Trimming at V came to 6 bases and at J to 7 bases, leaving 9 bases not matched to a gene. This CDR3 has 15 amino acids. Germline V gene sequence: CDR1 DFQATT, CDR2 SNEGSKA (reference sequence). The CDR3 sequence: CSATSGTGGYGELFF. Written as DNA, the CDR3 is TGCAGTGCAACCTCCGGGACAGGGGGCTACGGGGAGCTGTTTTTT.

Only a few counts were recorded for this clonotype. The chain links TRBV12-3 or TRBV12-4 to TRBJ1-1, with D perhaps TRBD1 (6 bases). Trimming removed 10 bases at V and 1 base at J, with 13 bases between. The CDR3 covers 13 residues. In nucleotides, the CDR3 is TGTGCCACCCTCCGGGACACGAACACTGAAGCTTTCTTT. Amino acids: CATLRDTNTEAFF.

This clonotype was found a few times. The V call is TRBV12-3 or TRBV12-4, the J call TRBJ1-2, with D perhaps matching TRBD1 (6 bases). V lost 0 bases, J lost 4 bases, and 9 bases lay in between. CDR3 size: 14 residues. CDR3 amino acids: CASSLAQGLYGYTF. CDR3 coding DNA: TGTGCCAGCAGTTTAGCTCAGGGGCTCTATGGCTACACCTTC.

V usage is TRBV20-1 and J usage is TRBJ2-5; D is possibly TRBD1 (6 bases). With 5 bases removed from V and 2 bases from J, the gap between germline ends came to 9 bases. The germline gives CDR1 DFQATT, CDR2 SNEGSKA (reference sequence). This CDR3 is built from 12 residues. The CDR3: CSAATGQETQYF. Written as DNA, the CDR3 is TGCAGTGCTGCGACAGGTCAAGAGACCCAGTACTTC.

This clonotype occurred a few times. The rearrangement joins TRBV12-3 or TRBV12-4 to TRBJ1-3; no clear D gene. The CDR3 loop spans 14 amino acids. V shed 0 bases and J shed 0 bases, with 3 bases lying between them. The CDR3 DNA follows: TGTGCCAGCAGTTTAGCTCGCTCTGGAAACACCATATATTTT. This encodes CASSLARSGNTIYF.

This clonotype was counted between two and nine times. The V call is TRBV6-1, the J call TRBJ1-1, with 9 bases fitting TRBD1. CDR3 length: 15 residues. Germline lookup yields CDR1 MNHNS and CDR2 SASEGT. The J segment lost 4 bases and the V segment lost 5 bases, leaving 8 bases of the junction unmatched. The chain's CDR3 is CASSQTGTGTTEAFF. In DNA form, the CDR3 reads TGTGCCAGCAGTCAAACCGGGACAGGGACCACTGAAGCTTTCTTT.

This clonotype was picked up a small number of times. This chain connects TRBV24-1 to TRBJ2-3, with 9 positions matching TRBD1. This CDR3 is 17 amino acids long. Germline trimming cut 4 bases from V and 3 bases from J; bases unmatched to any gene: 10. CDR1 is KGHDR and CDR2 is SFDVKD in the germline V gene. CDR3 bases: TGTGCCACCAGTGAGGCGCGCTCCGGGACAGGGACAGATACGCAGTATTTT. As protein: CATSEARSGTGTDTQYF.

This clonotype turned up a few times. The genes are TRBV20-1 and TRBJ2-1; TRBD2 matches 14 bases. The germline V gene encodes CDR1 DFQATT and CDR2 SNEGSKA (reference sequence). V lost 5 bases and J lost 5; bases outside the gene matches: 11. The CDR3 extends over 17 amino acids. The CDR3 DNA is TGCAGTGCTCTCCGGACTAGCGGGGGGATCCAGAACAATGAGCAGTTCTTC. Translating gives CSALRTSGGIQNNEQFF.

The CDR3 loop reads CASSPRGRSGTEAFF. The CDR3 DNA reads as TGCGCCAGCAGCCCTAGGGGGAGGTCGGGAACTGAAGCTTTCTTT. The gene calls are TRBV4-3 and TRBJ1-1, with D possibly matching TRBD1 (6 bases). Trimming removed 4 bases from V and 5 bases from J, with 17 bases in between. The CDR3 has 15 residues. CDR1 LGHNA and CDR2 YSLEER come from the germline V gene.

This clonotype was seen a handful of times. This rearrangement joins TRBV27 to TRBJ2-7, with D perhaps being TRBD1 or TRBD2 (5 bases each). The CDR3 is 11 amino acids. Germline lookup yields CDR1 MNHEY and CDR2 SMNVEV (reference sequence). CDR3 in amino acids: CAAGRSYEQYF. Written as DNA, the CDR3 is TGTGCTGCAGGGAGATCCTACGAGCAGTACTTC.

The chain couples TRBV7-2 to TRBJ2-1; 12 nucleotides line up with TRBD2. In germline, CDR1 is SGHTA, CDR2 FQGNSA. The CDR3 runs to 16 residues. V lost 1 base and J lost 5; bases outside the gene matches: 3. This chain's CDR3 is CASSLESSGGDNEQFF. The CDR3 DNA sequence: TGTGCCAGCAGCTTAGAATCTAGCGGGGGGGACAATGAGCAGTTCTTC.

The CDR3 is CSALRTVNTGELFF. The DNA of the CDR3 is TGCAGTGCCTTACGGACAGTTAACACCGGGGAGCTGTTTTTT. This chain uses TRBV20-1 with TRBJ2-2; tentatively, D is TRBD1 (6 bases). The germline CDR1 and CDR2 sequences are DFQATT and SNEGSKA (reference sequence). V lost 6 bases and J lost 2, with 13 bases in between. This CDR3 is 14 amino acids long.

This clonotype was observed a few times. In nucleotides, the CDR3 is TGTGCCAGCAGCCCCCGGACTAGTCGGCCTGAGCAGTACTTC. Protein: CASSPRTSRPEQYF. The chain employs TRBV7-8 and TRBJ2-7; 7 nucleotides align to TRBD2. Trimming at V came to 5 bases and at J to 7 bases, leaving 11 bases not matched to a gene. The CDR3 has 14 residues. The V gene's germline CDR1 is SGHVS and CDR2 FQNEAQ.

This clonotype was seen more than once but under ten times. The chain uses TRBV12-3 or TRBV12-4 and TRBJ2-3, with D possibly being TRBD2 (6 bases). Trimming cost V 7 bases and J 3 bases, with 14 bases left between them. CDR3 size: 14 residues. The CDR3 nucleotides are TGTGCCAGCACCCCGTGGAGCGGGACAGATACGCAGTATTTT. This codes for CASTPWSGTDTQYF.

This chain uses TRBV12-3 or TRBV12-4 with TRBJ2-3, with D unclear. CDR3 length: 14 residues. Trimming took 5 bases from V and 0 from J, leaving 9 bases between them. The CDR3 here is CASSPTESTDTQYF. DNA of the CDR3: TGTGCCAGCAGTCCCACAGAGAGCACAGATACGCAGTATTTT.

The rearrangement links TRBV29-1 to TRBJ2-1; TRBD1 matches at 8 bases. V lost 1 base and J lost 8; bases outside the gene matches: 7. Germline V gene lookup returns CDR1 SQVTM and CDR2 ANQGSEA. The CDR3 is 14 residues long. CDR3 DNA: TGCAGCGTTGAAGGGCAGGGGGCAGGGGATGAGCAGTTCTTC. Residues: CSVEGQGAGDEQFF.